Shown below are 17 T cell receptor beta chains from a single sample sequenced in a study of T cell repertoires in aging, cancer and after chemotherapy. Rearranged V-D-J TRB sequences were amplified with a mixed TRB-A/B primer pool. TCRdb re-derived calls from the multiplex PCR reads in MiXCR, one entry per CDR3 protein. The repertoire has about 4,900 distinct CDR3 sequences, under 50% of them found once; the top ten carry 45%. The template was genomic DNA from peripheral blood, not RNA. Specimen: blood. These receptors were taken from a human donor with a blood cancer.

This chain links TRBV12-3 or TRBV12-4 with TRBJ1-1, with 7 bases fitting TRBD1. This CDR3 contains 15 residues. The V and J ends lost 6 bases and 1 base, in that order; junction bases with no gene match: 8. Here the CDR3 reads CASRRDSGENTEAFF. CDR3 DNA: TGTGCCAGCAGACGGGACAGCGGCGAGAACACTGAAGCTTTCTTT.

The chain carries TRBV6-5 and TRBJ2-7, with TRBD1 identical over 9 bases. V was clipped by 2 bases and J by 3 bases; unmatched bases: 14. The CDR3 covers 18 residues. The germline V gene has CDR1 MNHEY and CDR2 SVGAGI. The CDR3: CASSYGSHQGQGSYEQYF. The CDR3 nucleotides are TGTGCCAGCAGTTACGGTTCCCATCAGGGACAGGGAAGCTACGAGCAGTACTTC.

A note on this clonotype: The junction shows a germline mismatch at one end, possibly a read error. The J gene is TRBJ2-1, the V gene TRBV10-3, with a possible D match to TRBD1 (6 bases). The germline V gene has CDR1 ENHRY and CDR2 SYGVKD. The CDR3 has 15 residues. CDR3 protein: CASSEWGQSYNEQFF. DNA of the CDR3: TGCGCCAGCAGTGAGTGGGGACAATCCTACAATGAGCAGTTCTTC.

By sample share, this clonotype is medium-sized. The chain employs TRBV6-5 and TRBJ2-5; either TRBD1 or TRBD2 may supply D (5 bases each). V was shortened by 6 bases and J by 4 bases, with 9 bases between the two germline ends. CDR1 and CDR2 (germline): MNHEY, SVGAGI. The CDR3 loop spans 12 amino acids. CDR3 sequence (DNA): TGTGCCAGCAGCAGGGACGGAGAGACCCAGTACTTC. It specifies CASSRDGETQYF.

V gene TRBV18 combines with J gene TRBJ1-5; D is possibly TRBD1 (5 bases). V was shortened by 3 bases and J by 3 bases, with 15 bases between the two germline ends. CDR1 is KGHSH and CDR2 is LQKENI in the germline V gene. The CDR3 covers 16 residues. Written as DNA, the CDR3 is TGTGCCAGCTCACCTGAAAAGGGGCTTCTCAATCAGCCCCAGCATTTT. This codes for CASSPEKGLLNQPQHF.

This clonotype was picked up one time. The gene calls are TRBV7-9 and TRBJ2-2; 8 nucleotides agree with TRBD1. Germline assignment: CDR1 SEHNR and CDR2 FQNEAQ (reference sequence). V was clipped by 4 bases and J by 4 bases; unmatched bases: 14. The CDR3 runs 18 residues. The chain's CDR3 is CASSSYVPGGLSTGELFF. DNA for the CDR3: TGTGCCAGCAGCTCCTACGTTCCAGGGGGCTTGAGCACCGGGGAGCTGTTTTTT.

The chain combines TRBV15 with TRBJ1-5; D unclear. The CDR3 length is 12 residues. Germline assignment: CDR1 LNHNV and CDR2 YYDKDF (reference sequence). V dropped 0 bases and J dropped 3 bases, with 0 bases sitting between them. The chain's CDR3 is CATSRDNQPQHF. CDR3 nucleotides: TGTGCCACCAGCAGAGACAATCAGCCCCAGCATTTT.

The rearrangement joins TRBV5-1 to TRBJ1-4; D gene ambiguous. The germline V and J ends were trimmed by 3 bases and 12 bases, with 9 bases remaining between them. The CDR3 length is 11 residues. Germline V gene data show CDR1 as SGHRS and CDR2 as YFSETQ. This CDR3 is CASSYGEELFF. The CDR3 region has the DNA TGCGCCAGCAGCTATGGGGAGGAACTGTTTTTT.

This chain connects TRBV5-4 to TRBJ2-3; D uncertain. This CDR3 has 14 amino acids. Looked up from germline, CDR1 is SGHNT and CDR2 is YYREEE (reference sequence). With 4 bases removed from V and 1 base from J, the gap between germline ends came to 10 bases. The CDR3 region is CASSPHRGTDTQYF. CDR3 DNA: TGTGCCAGCAGCCCGCACCGAGGCACAGATACGCAGTATTTT. Full variable domain (remainder filled in from reference TRBV5-4 and TRBJ2-3): ETGVTQSPTHLIKTRGQQVTLRCSSQSGHNTVSWYQQALGQGPQFIFQYYREEENGRGNFPPRFSGLQFPNYSSELNVNALELDDSALYLCASSPHRGTDTQYFGPGTRLTVL.

The gene calls are TRBV19 and TRBJ2-7; 7 bases line up with TRBD1. The CDR3 has 16 residues. V dropped 3 bases and J dropped 2; count of bases not matched to a gene: 10. Germline V gene data show CDR1 as LNHDA and CDR2 as SQIVND (reference sequence). For the CDR3, the DNA is TGTGCCAGTAGTATCCGCATGGACAGGTCTGCCTACGAGCAGTACTTC. It encodes CASSIRMDRSAYEQYF.

The chain has TRBV19 and TRBJ1-5; 9 bases line up with TRBD1. This CDR3 is built from 15 residues. Germline CDR1 is LNHDA and CDR2 is SQIVND (reference sequence). The V segment lost 4 bases and the J segment 3 bases; nucleotides outside the gene matches: 4. For the CDR3, the DNA is TGTGCCAGTAGTAAGGGACAGGGAAACAATCAGCCCCAGCATTTT. This encodes CASSKGQGNNQPQHF.

V gene TRBV12-3 or TRBV12-4 combines with J gene TRBJ1-2; a weak D match, TRBD1 (5 bases). V shed 4 bases and J shed 4 bases, with 7 bases lying between them. The CDR3 covers 12 residues. The CDR3 DNA sequence: TGTGCCAGCAGTTGGGGCCCCTATGGCTACACCTTC. This gives the protein CASSWGPYGYTF.

V and J are TRBV7-9 and TRBJ2-5; unclear D gene. The CDR3 is 13 amino acids. V lost 2 bases to trimming and J lost 4 bases, with 8 bases between them. Germline V lookup: CDR1 SEHNR, CDR2 FQNEAQ (reference sequence). The DNA of the CDR3 is TGTGCCAGCAGCTTAAACAGAGCAGAGACCCAGTACTTC. It is translated as CASSLNRAETQYF.

This clonotype has more than one count but fewer than ten. The chain employs TRBV19 and TRBJ2-4; D tentatively fits TRBD1 or TRBD2 (7 bases each). CDR1 and CDR2 (germline): LNHDA, SQIVND (reference sequence). This CDR3 is 17 amino acids long. The V end lost 5 bases, the J end lost 1 base, and 18 bases lay between the germline ends. CDR3 residues: CASSPGGGLVAKNIQYF. As DNA, the CDR3 is TGTGCCAGTAGTCCAGGGGGGGGGTTGGTGGCCAAAAACATTCAGTACTTC.

The chain recombines TRBV6-5 with TRBJ1-1; no clear D. The ends were cut back, 9 bases at V and 0 bases at J, with 20 bases in the middle. Germline V gene data show CDR1 as MNHEY and CDR2 as SVGAGI. The CDR3 has 16 amino acids. Here the CDR3 reads CASKDEQALMNTEAFF. In DNA, the CDR3 is TGTGCCAGTAAGGACGAGCAAGCCCTTATGAACACTGAAGCTTTCTTT.

The rearrangement links TRBV12-3 or TRBV12-4 to TRBJ2-7; 11 nucleotides match TRBD2. V dropped 2 bases and J dropped 4; count of bases not matched to a gene: 4. This CDR3 comprises 15 residues. This CDR3 is CASSLKPSGGYEQYF. CDR3 in DNA: TGTGCCAGCAGTTTAAAACCTAGCGGGGGGTACGAGCAGTACTTC.

The V call is TRBV29-1, the J call TRBJ1-2, with D possibly matching TRBD1 (5 bases). The V and J ends lost 8 bases and 5 bases respectively, with 18 bases between them. Germline CDR1 SQVTM, CDR2 ANQGSEA. This CDR3 spans 13 amino acids. CDR3 nucleotides: TGCAGCTGCAGACCCGGGACGGAGTATGGCTACACCTTC. This encodes CSCRPGTEYGYTF.